This T cell receptor beta chain is drawn from a study of response to subunit inactivated influenza vaccine. TCRdb re-derived calls from the RT-PCR reads in MiXCR, one entry per CDR3 protein. The table has more than 450,000 distinct CDR3 sequences, 10% to 12% seen once. This clonotype came up many times. V was clipped by 2 bases and J by 5 bases, with 10 bases between them. The CDR3 runs to 15 residues. This same sample was also taken into another study, of T cells expressing NK-cell markers. As that study records: TCR beta libraries carry UMIs added by 5'RACE template switching. Leadership of the CD3+CD56-NKG2C+ fraction also belonged to these clonotypes in several donors.

This rearrangement joins TRBV12-3 or TRBV12-4 to TRBJ1-6; D is ambiguous. Sample: PBMCs from blood, taken on the day of vaccination. The sequence was collected from a man aged 45 to 65 who received an inactivated influenza vaccine. This CDR3 reads CASSLSNRNNSPLHF. CDR3 sequence (DNA): TGTGCCAGCAGTTTATCCAACAGAAATAATTCACCCCTCCACTTT.